The T cell receptor (beta chain) under discussion was sequenced for a study of blood T cell repertoires in COVID-19. Trimming stripped 3 bases from V and 5 bases from J, with 11 bases between. CDR1 and CDR2 (germline): SGHTA, FQGNSA. This CDR3 comprises 13 residues. Libraries were prepared by immunoSEQ multiplex PCR; TCRdb keeps only in-frame clonotypes and omits some of them. In the table there are about 250,000 clones, approximately 84% of which are singletons. Sample: PBMCs or T cells enriched from blood (not recorded which). The sequence was obtained from a man aged 18 to 30 who had recovered from COVID-19. V usage is TRBV7-2 and J usage is TRBJ2-7; tentatively, D is TRBD1 (6 bases). CDR3 residues: CASSLGHFNEQYF. The CDR3 nucleotides are TGTGCCAGCAGCTTGGGACATTTTAACGAGCAGTACTTC.